The 27 T cell receptor beta chains in this list originate from one sample, sequenced in a study of cytomegalovirus exposure and HLA in healthy donors. The PCR contained 60 Vbeta and 13 Jbeta primers. The protocol was immunoSEQ multiplex PCR, while the TCRdb copy is restricted to in-frame clones and leaves out a portion. Altogether 100,000 to 150,000 clones are present, over 60% being singletons, with the ten largest covering 13%. Source material: PBMCs. The source of these receptors is a woman aged 40 to 50 in good health and CMV-seropositive.

The chain combines TRBV11-2 with TRBJ1-2; D possibly corresponds to TRBD1 (5 bases). This CDR3 spans 13 amino acids. Germline assignment: CDR1 SGHAT and CDR2 FQNNGV. Deletions cut 6 bases from V and 1 base from J, with 9 bases between. The CDR3 DNA reads TGTGCCAGCAGTCCGGACATTAACTATGGCTACACCTTC. Its protein is CASSPDINYGYTF.

Here the CDR3 DNA reads TGTGCCAGCAGTCTTCCACAGGGCAATCAGCCCCAGCATTTT. Protein sequence: CASSLPQGNQPQHF. This sequence joins TRBV6-6 and TRBJ1-5; possible D gene TRBD1, 5 bases. CDR1 is MNHNY and CDR2 is SVGAGI in the germline V gene (reference sequence). This CDR3 region has 14 residues. Trimming took 5 bases from V and 2 from J, leaving 10 bases between them.

The chain has TRBV29-1 and TRBJ1-1, with D possibly matching TRBD1 (5 bases). V gave up 7 bases and J gave up 6 bases, with 9 bases separating them. This CDR3 region has 10 residues. Germline CDR1 SQVTM, CDR2 ANQGSEA. The CDR3 loop is CSGGTPEAFF. Written as DNA, the CDR3 is TGCAGCGGGGGGACTCCTGAAGCTTTCTTT. Using reference TRBV29-1 and TRBJ1-1 for the parts outside the CDR3, the full variable domain is SAVISQKPSRDICQRGTSLTIQCQVDSQVTMMFWYRQQPGQSLTLIATANQGSEATYESGFVIDKFPISRPNLTFSTLTVSNMSPEDSSIYLCSGGTPEAFFGQGTRLTVV.

This chain links TRBV10-3 with TRBJ2-3; TRBD2 matches at 7 bases. The CDR3 runs to 13 residues. Germline V lookup: CDR1 ENHRY, CDR2 SYGVKD. Trimming at V came to 8 bases and at J to 3 bases, leaving 5 bases not matched to a gene. The CDR3 protein is CAIGTGGTDTQYF. CDR3 coding DNA: TGTGCCATCGGGACGGGAGGAACAGATACGCAGTATTTT.

The rearrangement joins TRBV5-1 to TRBJ1-3, with D tentatively TRBD1 (5 bases). Germline V gene sequence: CDR1 SGHRS, CDR2 YFSETQ. This CDR3 region has 17 residues. The V end lost 4 bases, the J end lost 0 bases, and 17 bases lay between the germline ends. The CDR3 DNA sequence: TGCGCCAGCAGCGCGGGACTCCGCGACTTCTCTGGAAACACCATATATTTT. Translated: CASSAGLRDFSGNTIYF.

In DNA form, the CDR3 reads TGTGCCAGCAGTCCCTCCGACAGGGGCCCTTTTGGGGCCAACGTCCTGACTTTC. As protein: CASSPSDRGPFGANVLTF. The chain couples TRBV28 to TRBJ2-6, with 8 bases matching TRBD1. Germline lookup yields CDR1 MDHEN and CDR2 SYDVKM. The junction had 12 bases not matched to a gene; V was cut back by 5 bases and J by 3 bases. The CDR3 contains 18 residues.

V is TRBV10-2 and J is TRBJ2-3; D is perhaps TRBD2 (6 bases). This CDR3 comprises 13 residues. Trimming took 6 bases from V and 5 from J, leaving 12 bases between them. Germline V gene sequence: CDR1 WSHSY, CDR2 SAAADI. The CDR3, as DNA: TGCGCCAGCAGGCGGGACCGCCTAGATACGCAGTATTTT. Translating gives CASRRDRLDTQYF.

This clone appeared a few times. The chain couples TRBV19 to TRBJ1-4; no firm D call. V was clipped by 5 bases and J by 8 bases, with 12 bases between them. This CDR3 is 13 amino acids long. Germline V lookup: CDR1 LNHDA, CDR2 SQIVND (reference sequence). The CDR3 nucleotides read TGTGCCAGTAGTCGTTCGACAAGCGAAAAACTGTTTTTT. Translating gives CASSRSTSEKLFF.

The rearrangement links TRBV11-3 to TRBJ2-3; maybe TRBD2 (5 bases). CDR1 and CDR2 from the germline V gene are SGHNT and YENEEA. V was clipped by 0 bases and J by 9 bases, with 13 bases between them. The CDR3 has 14 amino acids. In DNA form, the CDR3 reads TGTGCCAGCAGCTTAGATCTGGGAGCGCAAACGCAGTATTTT. Amino acid sequence: CASSLDLGAQTQYF. The full variable domain, in which reference TRBV11-3 and TRBJ2-3 provide the parts outside the CDR3, is EAGVVQSPRYKIIEKKQPVAFWCNPISGHNTLYWYLQNLGQGPELLIRYENEEAVDDSQLPKDRFSAERLKGVDSTLKIQPAELGDSAVYLCASSLDLGAQTQYFGPGTRLTVL.

This clone was picked up a small number of times. The rearrangement joins TRBV4-2 to TRBJ1-4, with D possibly being TRBD1 (5 bases). The germline gives CDR1 LGHNA, CDR2 YNFKEQ. The ends were cut back, 2 bases at V and 3 bases at J, with 16 bases in the middle. The CDR3 length is 17 residues. CDR3 amino acids: CASSQFIDSDSNEKLFF. The CDR3 nucleotides read TGTGCCAGCAGCCAATTTATCGACAGCGACTCTAATGAAAAACTGTTTTTT.

The chain has TRBV27 and TRBJ1-4, with 9 bases lining up with TRBD1. The CDR3 spans 15 residues. Per germline, CDR1 MNHEY and CDR2 SMNVEV (reference sequence). The V segment lost 5 bases and the J segment 7 bases; nucleotides outside the gene matches: 8. The CDR3 protein is CASSPRDREGEKLFF. CDR3 nucleotides: TGTGCCAGCAGTCCCCGGGACAGGGAGGGTGAAAAACTGTTTTTT.

The chain is built from TRBV28 and TRBJ2-7; 14 positions match TRBD2. Germline CDR1 and CDR2: MDHEN and SYDVKM. V trimming: 4 bases; J trimming: 5 bases; junction bases outside the gene matches: 10. The CDR3 totals 17 residues. DNA of the CDR3: TGTGCCAGCAGTTCACGCGGGACTAGCGGGAGTCTCGACGAGCAGTACTTC. Amino acids: CASSSRGTSGSLDEQYF.

This clone was detected only a few times. The CDR3 here is CASSSSYEQFF. CDR3 nucleotides: TGTGCCAGCAGCTCATCCTACGAGCAGTTCTTC. The rearrangement joins TRBV7-2 to TRBJ2-1; no clear D gene. The V end was cut by 4 bases, the J end by 10 bases, with 8 bases between. The CDR3 length is 11 residues. Per germline, CDR1 SGHTA and CDR2 FQGNSA.

This clone occurred once. The chain is built from TRBV28 and TRBJ1-1, with a weak D call TRBD1 (5 bases). CDR1 MDHEN and CDR2 SYDVKM come from the germline V gene. V shed 2 bases and J shed 4 bases, with 8 bases lying between them. The length of the CDR3 is 13 residues. CDR3 DNA sequence: TGTGCCAGCAGTTTAAGGGGCTCCACTGAAGCTTTCTTT. Protein sequence: CASSLRGSTEAFF.

Turning to this clone: One end of the junction varies from germline; a read error may be responsible. The CDR3 spells CASSQTRASGRIF. The CDR3 nucleotides read TGTGCCAGCAGCCAAACACGGGCTAGCGGGAGAATTTTT. The chain carries TRBV14 and TRBJ2-2, with 10 nucleotides matching TRBD2. CDR1 SGHDN and CDR2 FVKESK come from the germline V gene. This CDR3 contains 13 residues.

The chain links TRBV6-1 to TRBJ2-7, with 9 bases lining up with TRBD1. V shed 7 bases, J shed 7 bases, and the junction held 8 bases outside the gene matches. The germline CDR1 and CDR2 sequences are MNHNS and SASEGT. The length of the CDR3 is 13 residues. The CDR3 DNA follows: TGTGCCAGCATGGGAACAGGGGGCGGAGAGCAGTACTTC. This sequence encodes CASMGTGGGEQYF.

The chain has TRBV5-4 and TRBJ2-4, with 7 nucleotides matching TRBD2. With V trimmed by 5 bases and J by 0 bases, 5 bases remained unmatched. The CDR3 consists of 15 residues. Germline V gene sequence: CDR1 SGHNT, CDR2 YYREEE (reference sequence). CDR3 sequence: CASSPLAEAKNIQYF. CDR3 bases: TGTGCCAGCAGTCCTCTAGCGGAAGCCAAAAACATTCAGTACTTC.

This clone came up a few times. The rearrangement joins TRBV6-6 to TRBJ1-5, with 8 bases fitting TRBD1. The CDR3 runs to 13 residues. Trimming cost V 7 bases and J 6 bases; bases outside gene matches: 5. From germline, CDR1 is MNHNY and CDR2 SVGAGI (reference sequence). The DNA of the CDR3 is TGTGCCAGCAAACAGGGGGAAGGTCAGCCCCAGCATTTT. Amino acids: CASKQGEGQPQHF.

This clone appeared a few times. At the DNA level, this CDR3 is encoded by other sequences in the same sample as well. V and J are TRBV28 and TRBJ1-1, with 9 bases that match TRBD1. Germline V CDR1 and CDR2: MDHEN, SYDVKM. The CDR3 runs to 14 residues. V lost 6 bases, J lost 0 bases, and 2 bases stayed unmatched. The CDR3 sequence is CASRTGGVNTEAFF. In DNA, the CDR3 is TGTGCCAGCAGAACAGGGGGCGTGAACACTGAAGCTTTCTTT. The variable domain in full, with the rest retrieved from reference TRBV28 and TRBJ1-1, is DVKVTQSSRYLVKRTGEKVFLECVQDMDHENMFWYRQDPGLGLRLIYFSYDVKMKEKGDIPEGYSVSREKKERFSLILESASTNQTSMYLCASRTGGVNTEAFFGQGTRLTVV.

Remarks on this clone: One end of the junction varies from germline; a read error may be responsible. CDR3 sequence reads: CAGSLGRRERTGELFF. The DNA of the CDR3 is TGTGCCGGCAGCTTGGGGCGGCGGGAGCGAACCGGGGAGCTGTTTTTT. This chain joins TRBV5-8 and TRBJ2-2; 7 nucleotides match TRBD2. There are 16 residues in the CDR3. CDR1 is SGHTS, CDR2 YDEGEE, per germline.

This rearrangement joins TRBV6-1 to TRBJ2-2; tentative D call: TRBD1 (7 bases). The CDR3 loop spans 14 amino acids. V was shortened by 6 bases and J by 5 bases, with 13 bases between the two germline ends. Germline CDR1 reads MNHNS; CDR2 reads SASEGT. The CDR3 reads CASRETGRTGELFF. CDR3 DNA: TGTGCCAGCAGAGAGACAGGGAGGACCGGGGAGCTGTTTTTT.

The CDR3, as DNA: TGTGCCATCAGTGACAGTTACACTGAAGCTTTCTTT. This encodes CAISDSYTEAFF. J is TRBJ1-1 and V is TRBV10-3; D remains ambiguous. The CDR3 loop spans 12 amino acids. The germline CDR1 and CDR2 sequences are ENHRY and SYGVKD. Trimming pared 3 bases from V and 3 bases from J, leaving 5 bases between.

V gene TRBV6-5 combines with J gene TRBJ2-1; 7 bases align to TRBD2. The CDR3 is 16 residues long. From germline, CDR1 is MNHEY and CDR2 SVGAGI. Germline trimming cut 4 bases from V and 6 bases from J; bases unmatched to any gene: 12. Here the CDR3 reads CASSFHTGGNGNEQFF. CDR3 in DNA: TGTGCCAGCAGTTTCCATACGGGAGGTAACGGCAATGAGCAGTTCTTC.

The V call is TRBV6-6, the J call TRBJ1-2, with no clear D. There are 13 residues in the CDR3. The germline gives CDR1 MNHNY, CDR2 SVGAGI (reference sequence). V lost 2 bases and J lost 5, with 9 bases in between. The CDR3: CASSYDFYYGYTF. CDR3 bases: TGTGCCAGCAGTTACGACTTTTATTATGGCTACACCTTC.

V gene TRBV6-1 combines with J gene TRBJ2-5; tentative D call: TRBD1 (6 bases). TRBJ2-7 matches the DNA end more closely, so the J call is doubtful. Per the germline V gene, CDR1 is MNHNS and CDR2 is SASEGT. The CDR3 spans 16 residues. Here the CDR3 reads CASSDVGGGSVPEQYF. Written as DNA, the CDR3 is TGTGCCAGCAGTGATGTTGGGGGCGGGTCGGTCCCCGAGCAGTACTTC.

This clone was counted only a few times. The V and J genes are TRBV2 and TRBJ1-1; D is possibly TRBD1 (5 bases). Germline CDR1 and CDR2: SNHLY and FYNNEI. V lost 5 bases, J lost 1 base, and 5 bases lay in between. This CDR3 is built from 12 residues. CDR3 protein: CASSQGNTEAFF. DNA for the CDR3: TGTGCCAGCAGTCAGGGGAACACTGAAGCTTTCTTT.

Only a few counts were recorded for this clone. The J gene is TRBJ1-4, the V gene TRBV5-1, with TRBD1 identical over 9 bases. The germline V gene encodes CDR1 SGHRS and CDR2 YFSETQ. The V gene end was trimmed by 4 bases and the J gene end by 8 bases; junction bases not matched to a gene: 6. CDR3 length equals 14 residues. The CDR3 nucleotides are TGCGCCAGCAGCATGGGACAGGGTGGCGAAAAACTGTTTTTT. Its translation is CASSMGQGGEKLFF.